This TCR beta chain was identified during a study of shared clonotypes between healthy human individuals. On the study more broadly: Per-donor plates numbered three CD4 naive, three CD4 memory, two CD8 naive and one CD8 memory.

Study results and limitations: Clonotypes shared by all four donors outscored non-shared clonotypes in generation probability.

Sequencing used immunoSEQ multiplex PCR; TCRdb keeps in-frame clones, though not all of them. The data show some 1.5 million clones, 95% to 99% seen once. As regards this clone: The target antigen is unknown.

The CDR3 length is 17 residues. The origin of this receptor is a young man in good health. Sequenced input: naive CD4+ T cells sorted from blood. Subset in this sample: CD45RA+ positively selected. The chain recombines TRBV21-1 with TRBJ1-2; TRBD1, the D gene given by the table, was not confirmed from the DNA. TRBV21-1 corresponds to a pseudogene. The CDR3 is CASSKSRTGRGNYGYTF. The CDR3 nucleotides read TGTGCCAGCAGCAAAAGTCGGACAGGGAGAGGTAACTATGGCTACACCTTC.